The rows below give T cell receptor beta chains drawn from one sample of a study of siplizumab effects on memory and regulatory T cells. Using immunoSEQ multiplex PCR, the repertoire was profiled, and TCRdb retains in-frame clones only, with some absent. Of 100,000 or so clones listed, more than 85% are singletons. Sequenced material: CD4+ T cells sorted from blood. The receptors derive from a human donor in good health. Some clones in this sample may be carry-over from other donors' samples. The CDR3 runs from the conserved cysteine through the conserved F or W. Each record gives: clone size, J gene, V gene, D gene, CDR3 DNA, CDR3 protein. D genes are given only for firm matches. Not every row has a clone size; where given, it reads once, few, many or a size class.

NA,TRBJ2-3,TRBV10-3,NA,TGTGCCATCAGTGTACAGGTTAGCAAAGATACGCAGTATTTT,CAISVQVSKDTQYF
once,TRBJ2-4,TRBV5-4,TRBD1,TGTGCCAGCAGCTTGGCCGGGACAGGTCGTAGCATTCAGTACTTC,CASSLAGTGRSIQYF
once,TRBJ2-1,TRBV19,NA,TGTGCCAGTAGCGGGTACTACAATGAGCAGTTCTTC,CASSGYYNEQFF
once,TRBJ1-4,TRBV28,NA,TGTGCCAGCAGCTTTGGACGGATTAATGAAAAACTGTTTTTT,CASSFGRINEKLFF
NA,TRBJ2-3,TRBV5-1,TRBD2,TGCGCCAGCAGCTCGCCGACTAGCGGGAGACGGAGCACAGATACGCAGTATTTT,CASSSPTSGRRSTDTQYF
NA,TRBJ2-7,TRBV5-8,NA,TGTGCCAGCAGCTTGGACCCGGGAGCGCAGTACTTC,CASSLDPGAQYF
once,TRBJ2-4,TRBV2,NA,TGTGCCAGCAGTGAAAGAGGGGCCGGAGCCAAAAACATTCAGTACTTC,CASSERGAGAKNIQYF
NA,TRBJ1-2,TRBV9,NA,TGTGCCAGCAGCGTAGTCGAGGGCTCCAACTATGGCTACACCTTC,CASSVVEGSNYGYTF
once,TRBJ1-1,TRBV5-4,TRBD1,TGTGCCAGCAGACTTCAGGGGGCCCGGACTGAAGCTTTCTTT,CASRLQGARTEAFF
NA,TRBJ2-2,TRBV7-9,NA,TGTGCCAGCAGCTTATCGGCAGGGGGGACCGGGGAGCTGTTTTTT,CASSLSAGGTGELFF